One and the same sample provided the 18 T cell receptor beta chains below, sequenced in a study of blood T cells in healthy people across ages. Primed by a sample-barcoded 5' primer and a J-beta primer mix, a second PCR proceeded for 7 to 11 cycles. TCRdb reprocessed the 5' RACE reads with MiXCR, giving one entry per CDR3 protein. The sample lists some 760,000 distinct CDR3 sequences, 25% occurring once. These data were likewise used in another study, on T cells of mothers and their children.

The specimen was blood. These receptors all come from a boy aged 5-17 years in good health.

The chain combines TRBV6-4 with TRBJ2-4, with D maybe TRBD1 (5 bases). The length of the CDR3 is 19 residues. Germline-derived CDR1 and CDR2 are MRHNA and SNTAGT. V was pared by 1 base and J by 0 bases, with 19 bases between. CDR3 in DNA: TGTGCCAGCAGTGACTGCCCGCTACGACAGTACCTAGCCAAAAACATTCAGTACTTC. This translates into CASSDCPLRQYLAKNIQYF.

The V call is TRBV7-9, the J call TRBJ1-1; no clear D gene. The germline V and J ends were trimmed by 2 bases and 10 bases, with 20 bases remaining between them. Germline V gene sequence: CDR1 SEHNR, CDR2 FQNEAQ (reference sequence). This CDR3 is 15 amino acids long. The DNA for the CDR3 is TGTGCCAGCAGCTTATGGCAGGCAGGACTAGGACTAGCTTTCTTT. Translating gives CASSLWQAGLGLAFF.

This clonotype was observed a handful of times. The chain recombines TRBV12-3 or TRBV12-4 with TRBJ2-2; 11 bases fit TRBD1. The CDR3 sequence is 14 residues long. Trimming cost V 6 bases and J 5 bases; bases outside gene matches: 2. In DNA, the CDR3 is TGTGCCAGCAGAGGACAGGGGGCGACCGGGGAGCTGTTTTTT. Protein sequence: CASRGQGATGELFF.

This chain connects TRBV18 to TRBJ2-7, with D perhaps matching TRBD1 or TRBD2 (5 bases each). Germline lookup yields CDR1 KGHSH and CDR2 LQKENI. The ends were cut back, 0 bases at V and 5 bases at J, with 14 bases in the middle. The CDR3 totals 15 residues. The CDR3 DNA is TGTGCCAGCTCACCACCGGGACCAGGGCCCAACGAGCAGTACTTC. Its protein product is CASSPPGPGPNEQYF.

A word on this clonotype: At one of its ends the junction is not consistent with the germline gene, which may arise from a read error. The chain joins TRBV11-2 to TRBJ2-1; 16 bases map to TRBD2. Per germline, CDR1 SGHAT and CDR2 FQNNGV. The CDR3 spans 18 residues. The CDR3 region is CASSPQGLAGGPDKEQFF. The CDR3 region has the DNA TGTGCCAGCAGCCCCCAGGGACTAGCGGGGGGGCCGGACAAAGAGCAGTTCTTC.

This clonotype was picked up a small number of times. The chain recombines TRBV3-1 with TRBJ2-5; tentative D call: TRBD2 (5 bases). CDR3 size: 16 residues. The V gene's germline CDR1 is LGHDT and CDR2 YNNKEL (reference sequence). Trimming left V 3 bases short and J 4 bases short, with 18 bases between. The CDR3 DNA reads TGTGCCAGCAGCCAGGGCCTATCGGGGTTTGCAGAGACCCAGTACTTC. Protein sequence: CASSQGLSGFAETQYF.

The CDR3 region is CSVGLAGGVQETQYF. DNA for the CDR3: TGCAGCGTTGGGCTAGCGGGAGGGGTACAAGAGACCCAGTACTTC. The rearrangement joins TRBV29-1 to TRBJ2-5; 12 nucleotides match TRBD2. CDR1 is SQVTM, CDR2 ANQGSEA, per germline. Germline trimming cut 4 bases from V and 2 bases from J; bases unmatched to any gene: 5. There are 15 residues in the CDR3.

There are a few counts of this clonotype. CDR3 sequence: CASSPKARGGYGYTF. The CDR3 DNA reads TGTGCCAGCAGTCCCAAAGCCCGGGGCGGATATGGCTACACCTTC. The chain links TRBV27 to TRBJ1-2, with a weak D call TRBD1 (5 bases). V was cut by 5 bases and J by 5 bases, with 18 bases left in between. The CDR3 has 15 amino acids. The V gene's germline CDR1 is MNHEY and CDR2 SMNVEV (reference sequence).

The genes are TRBV29-1 and TRBJ1-2; D is possibly TRBD1 (6 bases). Per the germline V gene, CDR1 is SQVTM and CDR2 is ANQGSEA. This CDR3 has 15 amino acids. V gave up 7 bases and J gave up 1 base, with 19 bases separating them. The CDR3 coding sequence is TGCAGCGGAGCAAGAGGACAGAATTTTAACTATGGCTACACCTTC. Translation: CSGARGQNFNYGYTF.

V gene TRBV7-2 combines with J gene TRBJ1-3; a possible D gene is TRBD1 (6 bases). V lost 0 bases to trimming and J lost 0 bases, with 12 bases between them. Per the germline V gene, CDR1 is SGHTA and CDR2 is FQGNSA. The CDR3 runs 17 residues. CDR3 loop: CASSLASGAYSGNTIYF. DNA of the CDR3: TGTGCCAGCAGCTTAGCGTCGGGGGCATACTCTGGAAACACCATATATTTT.

The J gene is TRBJ1-6, the V gene TRBV4-1; D unresolved. Trimming shortened V by 1 base and J by 9 bases, and 10 bases separated the two germline ends. This CDR3 region has 14 residues. Germline V gene lookup returns CDR1 MGHRA and CDR2 YSYEKL. The CDR3 sequence is CASSQVSVISPLHF. The CDR3 DNA reads as TGCGCCAGCAGCCAAGTGTCGGTGATTTCACCCCTCCACTTT.

DNA for the CDR3: TGTGCCAGCAGCTTAGTACAGGGAGTAACCTACGAGCAGTACTTC. Translation: CASSLVQGVTYEQYF. V is TRBV7-9 and J is TRBJ2-5, with D perhaps TRBD1 (6 bases). Gene TRBJ2-7 matches the end of the DNA better, so the J call may be wrong. The CDR3 spans 15 residues. Germline V gene lookup returns CDR1 SEHNR and CDR2 FQNEAQ (reference sequence).

This clonotype was picked up a small number of times. This chain links TRBV7-9 with TRBJ1-2, with D uncertain. This CDR3 has 13 residues. V dropped 5 bases and J dropped 7 bases, with 14 bases sitting between them. From germline, CDR1 is SEHNR and CDR2 FQNEAQ (reference sequence). CDR3 in amino acids: CASSQSGRPGYTF. The CDR3 nucleotides are TGTGCCAGCAGCCAGTCGGGGAGGCCTGGCTACACCTTC.

This clonotype has only a few counts. The V gene is TRBV7-3, the J gene TRBJ2-7; D is unclear. The V and J ends lost 5 bases and 7 bases respectively, with 9 bases between them. CDR1 and CDR2 from the germline V gene are SGHTA and FQGTGA. This CDR3 is built from 11 residues. The CDR3 nucleotides read TGTGCCAGCAGCCCCCCGTGGGAGCAGTACTTC. Translated, it gives CASSPPWEQYF.

This chain's CDR3 is CASSSFTGTDTQYF. The CDR3 DNA sequence: TGTGCCAGCAGCTCATTCACGGGCACAGATACGCAGTATTTT. The J gene is TRBJ2-3, the V gene TRBV7-9; the D is unclear. Germline CDR1 is SEHNR and CDR2 is FQNEAQ (reference sequence). Trimming removed 4 bases from V and 1 base from J, with 9 bases in between. The CDR3 length is 14 residues.

The chain has TRBV7-8 and TRBJ2-7; 8 bases fit TRBD1. V lost 7 bases, J lost 7 bases, and 9 bases stayed unmatched. This CDR3 comprises 13 residues. The V gene's germline CDR1 is SGHVS and CDR2 FQNEAQ. The CDR3 sequence: CASNLDRGREQYF. In DNA, the CDR3 is TGTGCCAGCAACCTAGACAGGGGTCGGGAGCAGTACTTC.

This rearrangement joins TRBV9 to TRBJ2-5; the D gene is possibly TRBD1 (6 bases). Trimming shortened V by 4 bases and J by 4 bases, and 14 bases separated the two germline ends. Germline assignment: CDR1 SGDLS and CDR2 YYNGEE. This CDR3 has 14 amino acids. Here the CDR3 reads CASSPHTGTETQYF. The CDR3 bases are TGTGCCAGCAGCCCCCACACAGGGACAGAGACCCAGTACTTC. Complete variable domain (other parts from reference TRBV9 and TRBJ2-5): DSGVTQTPKHLITATGQRVTLRCSPRSGDLSVYWYQQSLDQGLQFLIQYYNGEERAKGNILERFSAQQFPDLHSELNLSSLELGDSALYFCASSPHTGTETQYFGPGTRLLVL.

In its sample, this clonotype was seen many times. The chain recombines TRBV13 with TRBJ2-5, with 9 bases fitting TRBD2. Germline V gene lookup returns CDR1 PRHDT and CDR2 FYEKMQ (reference sequence). V was clipped by 0 bases and J by 5 bases; unmatched bases: 4. The CDR3 sequence is 15 residues long. The chain's CDR3 is CASSLGAGGRETQYF. CDR3 DNA: TGTGCCAGCAGCTTAGGAGCGGGAGGTAGGGAGACCCAGTACTTC.